This passage covers 26 T cell receptor beta chains from one sample sequenced in a study of regulatory T cells in long-lasting Graves disease. Researchers made TCR beta libraries by using iRepertoire HTBI primers and running Arm-PCR on CDR3 regions. TCRdb processed the multiplex PCR reads anew with MiXCR; each CDR3 protein has one entry. The table records 400,000 to 500,000 distinct CDR3 sequences, around 14% of them present only once. Noted time point: newly diagnosed GD, antithyroid drugs for less than 3 months. The TCR library was made from RNA that had been extracted from PBMCs in TRIzol. A further study also used this sample, focusing on T cells in Graves' hyperthyroidism and ophthalmopathy.

Sequenced here: peripheral blood mononuclear cells (PBMCs), sampled at new diagnosis, from a patient treated with antithyroid drugs. These TCRs come from a woman between 25 and 40 years old with Graves disease.

This clonotype was found a few times. The chain is built from TRBV19 and TRBJ2-7; 7 bases map to TRBD2. Trimming took 3 bases from V and 7 from J; bases not matched to a gene: 18. Looked up from germline, CDR1 is LNHDA and CDR2 is SQIVND (reference sequence). The CDR3 consists of 17 residues. In nucleotides, the CDR3 is TGTGCCAGTAGTATCGCGGCAGGAGCGGGAAACTCGGGGGAGCAGTACTTC. Translation: CASSIAAGAGNSGEQYF. The full variable domain, completed using reference TRBV19 and TRBJ2-7, is DGGITQSPKYLFRKEGQNVTLSCEQNLNHDAMYWYRQDPGQGLRLIYYSQIVNDFQKGDIAEGYSVSREKKESFPLTVTSAQKNPTAFYLCASSIAAGAGNSGEQYFGPGTRLTVT.

V is TRBV20-1 and J is TRBJ1-2, with D tentatively TRBD1 (5 bases). CDR1 DFQATT and CDR2 SNEGSKA come from the germline V gene (reference sequence). Trimming cost V 3 bases and J 4 bases, with 9 bases left between them. The CDR3 spans 12 residues. For the CDR3, the DNA is TGCAGTGCTAGGGATAGGGGCTATGGCTACACCTTC. Translated, it gives CSARDRGYGYTF.

This clonotype was counted many times. The V call is TRBV28, the J call TRBJ2-5, with a weak D call TRBD1 (6 bases). V was trimmed by 4 bases and J by 5 bases, leaving 20 bases between them. Germline V gene sequence: CDR1 MDHEN, CDR2 SYDVKM. CDR3 length equals 16 residues. The CDR3 nucleotides are TGTGCCAGCAGTTCTAAAAAGTGGACAGTGAGTGAGACCCAGTACTTC. Residues: CASSSKKWTVSETQYF.

This clonotype appeared a few times. The V and J genes are TRBV24-1 and TRBJ2-1; 11 bases match TRBD2. Unmatched junction bases numbered 7, after V lost 5 bases and J lost 8 bases. Germline CDR1 and CDR2: KGHDR and SFDVKD. The CDR3 consists of 15 residues. The CDR3 loop is CATSVTSGSRHEQFF. The CDR3 bases are TGTGCCACCAGTGTCACTAGCGGGAGCCGGCATGAGCAGTTCTTC.

The sample holds many counts of this clonotype. The chain combines TRBV20-1 with TRBJ1-6, with 7 bases that match TRBD1. The CDR3 extends over 15 amino acids. Germline CDR1 is DFQATT and CDR2 is SNEGSKA (reference sequence). V shed 5 bases and J 6 bases; nucleotides not matched to a gene: 10. DNA of the CDR3: TGCAGTGCTCATCCGGGACAGAGAACTAATTCACCCCTCCACTTT. It yields the protein CSAHPGQRTNSPLHF.

This clonotype has a count of ten or more. V is TRBV3-1 and J is TRBJ2-7; the D call may be TRBD1 or TRBD2 (5 bases each). The CDR3 is 14 residues long. Germline values: CDR1 LGHDT, CDR2 YNNKEL (reference sequence). V lost 2 bases, J lost 9 bases, and 17 bases lay in between. This CDR3 is CASSQRDLTWMQYF. For the CDR3, the DNA is TGTGCCAGCAGCCAACGGGACCTGACGTGGATGCAGTACTTC.

Turning to this clonotype: One end of the junction does not line up with germline, which may come from a read error. DNA for the CDR3: TGTGCCAGCAGTCTCCTAGCGGGCTCCTGCGAGCAGTACTTC. Translated: CASSLLAGSCEQYF. This sequence joins TRBV6-1 and TRBJ2-7, with 8 bases identical to TRBD2. This CDR3 comprises 14 residues. The V gene's germline CDR1 is MNHNS and CDR2 SASEGT.

This clonotype was observed at least ten times. The chain has TRBV2 and TRBJ2-7; TRBD1 agrees at 9 bases. Per the germline V gene, CDR1 is SNHLY and CDR2 is FYNNEI. Losses at the gene ends were 6 bases for V and 2 bases for J; bases not matched to a gene: 5. This CDR3 has 14 amino acids. Here the CDR3 reads CASRDRGFPYEQYF. The DNA of the CDR3 is TGTGCCAGCAGGGACAGGGGATTTCCCTACGAGCAGTACTTC.

This clonotype was seen repeatedly, ten times or more. The chain has TRBV11-3 and TRBJ2-7, with a weak D call TRBD2 (6 bases). CDR1 is SGHNT and CDR2 is YENEEA in the germline V gene. Trimming took 0 bases from V and 7 from J, leaving 16 bases between them. The CDR3 spans 15 residues. The CDR3 loop is CASSLESLASAEQYF. DNA of the CDR3: TGTGCCAGCAGCTTAGAGTCCCTAGCTAGCGCGGAGCAGTACTTC.

The chain links TRBV18 to TRBJ2-3; D might be TRBD2 (6 bases). Germline CDR1 and CDR2: KGHSH and LQKENI. Trimming removed 0 bases at V and 3 bases at J, with 10 bases between. This CDR3 is built from 15 residues. The CDR3, as DNA: TGTGCCAGCTCACCACCTAGCGGAAAAACAGATACGCAGTATTTT. Residues: CASSPPSGKTDTQYF.

This chain links TRBV24-1 with TRBJ2-1; 10 nucleotides agree with TRBD2. Germline CDR1 is KGHDR and CDR2 is SFDVKD. This CDR3 is 16 amino acids long. V gave up 4 bases and J gave up 6 bases; unmatched junction bases: 8. The CDR3 spells CATSEASGRRVNEQFF. The CDR3 DNA reads as TGTGCCACCAGTGAGGCTAGCGGGAGAAGGGTCAATGAGCAGTTCTTC.

This clonotype occurred many times. The rearrangement joins TRBV20-1 to TRBJ2-1; 7 nucleotides agree with TRBD2. Trimming took 0 bases from V and 5 from J; bases not matched to a gene: 10. CDR1 is DFQATT, CDR2 SNEGSKA, per germline (reference sequence). The CDR3 is 16 amino acids. CDR3 DNA sequence: TGCAGTGCTAGAGATGGGTATAGTGGGAGGGACAATGAGCAGTTCTTC. Protein product: CSARDGYSGRDNEQFF.

The chain joins TRBV20-1 to TRBJ2-1; D is undetermined. Germline CDR1 DFQATT, CDR2 SNEGSKA (reference sequence). CDR3 length equals 11 residues. With 1 base removed from V and 6 bases from J, the gap between germline ends came to 4 bases. CDR3 DNA: TGCAGTGCTAGAGTCGGCAATGAGCAGTTCTTC. It yields the protein CSARVGNEQFF.

CDR3 in amino acids: CASNQRAGGPKDEQYF. In DNA form, the CDR3 reads TGTGCCAGTAATCAACGAGCGGGAGGGCCGAAGGACGAGCAGTACTTC. The chain combines TRBV19 with TRBJ2-7; TRBD2 matches at 10 bases. The CDR3 loop spans 16 amino acids. J gave up 5 bases and V 7 bases, and 14 bases lay outside the gene matches. The germline V gene encodes CDR1 LNHDA and CDR2 SQIVND (reference sequence).

To note about this clonotype: The junction departs from the called germline gene at one end, perhaps through a read error. The rearrangement links TRBV28 to TRBJ1-1, with no clear D. Germline assignment: CDR1 MDHEN and CDR2 SYDVKM. The CDR3 is made up of 12 amino acids. Here the CDR3 DNA reads TGTGTCAGCAGTCCTCGAGACACTGAAGCTTTCTTT. Translated: CVSSPRDTEAFF.

As for this clonotype: This may arise from a read error, as a much more abundant clone is one base away. V is TRBV12-5 and J is TRBJ2-3, with TRBD2 identical over 11 bases. CDR1 LGHNT and CDR2 FRNRAP come from the germline V gene. V lost 7 bases to trimming and J lost 3 bases; unmatched junction nucleotides: 6. The CDR3 consists of 15 residues. Here the CDR3 DNA reads TGTGCTAGTGAGGCAGTAGCGGGAGGGACAGATACGCAGTATTTT. The encoded protein is CASEAVAGGTDTQYF.

On this clonotype itself: Because it lacks the conserved phenylalanine or tryptophan at the end, this CDR3 is likely a read error. The chain links TRBV20-1 to TRBJ2-1; a weak D match, TRBD1 (5 bases). CDR3 length: 15 amino acids. Trimming removed 6 bases at V and 0 bases at J, with 15 bases between. Germline loops: CDR1 DFQATT, CDR2 SNEGSKA (reference sequence). The CDR3 sequence is CSALQGRGSYNEQFY. The CDR3 region has the DNA TGCAGTGCCCTCCAGGGTAGGGGCTCCTACAATGAGCAGTTCTAC.

This chain joins TRBV9 and TRBJ2-1; D gene unclear. Germline V CDR1 and CDR2: SGDLS, YYNGEE. Trimming cost V 0 bases and J 4 bases, with 11 bases left between them. The CDR3 has 15 residues. CDR3 protein: CASSVAAQPYNEQFF. In DNA form, the CDR3 reads TGTGCCAGCAGCGTAGCAGCTCAGCCTTACAATGAGCAGTTCTTC.

The sample holds many counts of this clonotype. The chain is built from TRBV27 and TRBJ1-4; maybe TRBD1 (5 bases). Trimming took 0 bases from V and 3 from J, leaving 14 bases between them. In germline, CDR1 is MNHEY, CDR2 SMNVEV (reference sequence). The CDR3 extends over 17 amino acids. In DNA, the CDR3 is TGTGCCAGCAGTTTATCCCCCTCGGGGGAGGCTAATGAAAAACTGTTTTTT. Residues: CASSLSPSGEANEKLFF.

A few counts support this clonotype. The chain has TRBV14 and TRBJ2-7; D may be TRBD2 (6 bases). The germline CDR1 and CDR2 sequences are SGHDN and FVKESK. The CDR3 covers 15 residues. Trimming removed 1 base at V and 3 bases at J, with 13 bases between. The CDR3 nucleotides are TGTGCCAGCAGCCAAGGGTCTGGGGGAGGCTACGAGCAGTACTTC. Protein: CASSQGSGGGYEQYF.

At least ten counts were recorded for this clonotype. This chain uses TRBV5-1 with TRBJ2-1, with 8 bases identical to TRBD2. V shed 3 bases and J 0 bases; nucleotides not matched to a gene: 5. There are 16 residues in the CDR3. CDR1 is SGHRS, CDR2 YFSETQ, per germline. CDR3: CASSSIAGRSYNEQFF. CDR3 DNA: TGCGCCAGCAGCTCGATAGCGGGACGCTCCTACAATGAGCAGTTCTTC.

V gene TRBV7-9 combines with J gene TRBJ1-2; D is uncertain. Germline V gene lookup returns CDR1 SEHNR and CDR2 FQNEAQ (reference sequence). The ends were cut back, 5 bases at V and 0 bases at J, with 19 bases in the middle. This CDR3 contains 17 residues. CDR3 region: CASSAPPRRPSNYGYTF. The CDR3 DNA reads as TGTGCCAGCAGCGCACCCCCCCGAAGACCTTCTAACTATGGCTACACCTTC.

This clonotype was seen many times. The chain is built from TRBV11-3 and TRBJ1-4, with D uncertain. The CDR3 is 13 amino acids. Per the germline V gene, CDR1 is SGHNT and CDR2 is YENEEA. The ends were cut back, 0 bases at V and 5 bases at J, with 4 bases in the middle. This CDR3 is CASSLEQNEKLFF. The DNA of the CDR3 is TGTGCCAGCAGCTTAGAACAGAATGAAAAACTGTTTTTT.

Only a few counts were recorded for this clonotype. The chain couples TRBV20-1 to TRBJ2-5; 8 bases fit TRBD1. Germline V gives CDR1 DFQATT, CDR2 SNEGSKA (reference sequence). Trimming cost V 3 bases and J 4 bases; bases outside gene matches: 4. The CDR3 is made up of 13 amino acids. The CDR3 sequence: CSARVQGGETQYF. The CDR3 nucleotides are TGCAGTGCTAGGGTACAGGGGGGAGAGACCCAGTACTTC.

This clonotype was seen only a few times. CDR3 DNA sequence: TGTGCCAGTAGTATTAGCGGGAGGGGGGAAGAGACCCAGTACTTC. It specifies CASSISGRGEETQYF. This chain joins TRBV19 and TRBJ2-5, with TRBD2 matching 11 bases. J gave up 3 bases and V 3 bases, and 3 bases lay outside the gene matches. Germline V CDR1 and CDR2: LNHDA, SQIVND (reference sequence). This CDR3 contains 15 residues.

Many counts were recorded for this clonotype. This rearrangement joins TRBV6-2 or TRBV6-3 to TRBJ2-7, with D possibly matching TRBD1 (5 bases). This CDR3 is 16 amino acids long. V lost 0 bases, J lost 0 bases, and 12 bases lay in between. The germline V gene has CDR1 MNHEY and CDR2 SVGEGT. The CDR3 sequence is CASSYSTDRFSYEQYF. In DNA form, the CDR3 reads TGTGCCAGCAGTTACTCGACAGACCGTTTCTCCTACGAGCAGTACTTC.